This T cell receptor beta chain was identified during a study of blood T cell repertoires in COVID-19. Across the whole study: Italy, Spain and the United States were the sources of the convalescent and acute COVID-19 samples. T cells, B-cell-depleted T cells, or PBMCs supplied cDNA or gDNA.

Authors' methods: The assay estimated nucleated cells by amplifying reference gene primers. This table comes from immunoSEQ multiplex PCR, and its TCRdb copy is limited to in-frame clones, with some not included. V, J and clone size are those of that table, while D and trimming were read from the DNA. The sample yields roughly 150,000 clones, 76% seen once. This clone has only a few counts. The V gene lost 2 bases and the J gene lost 5 bases, with 11 bases spanning the gap. CDR1 is SGHRS and CDR2 is YFSETQ in the germline V gene. The CDR3 is 13 amino acids. The sample taken for sequencing was peripheral blood. The sequence derives from an elderly woman with acute or convalescent COVID-19. This sequence joins TRBV5-1 and TRBJ2-7; D is unclear. The CDR3 is CASSLSSLDEQYF. The CDR3 DNA sequence: TGCGCCAGCAGCTTAAGTAGTCTCGACGAGCAGTACTTC.